The clone carrying this T cell receptor (beta chain) was detected a few times. The antigen is not known. The sample is drawn from a study of T cell repertoires in cytomegalovirus infection. The CDR3 has 14 residues. Between the trimmed V and J ends, which lost 3 bases and 7 bases, there was a span of 13 bases. CDR1 is DFQATT, CDR2 SNEGSKA, per germline (reference sequence). In TCRdb, the reads were re-called with MiXCR into one record per CDR3 protein. The sample includes some 500,000 distinct CDR3 sequences, about 40% of them seen just once. The specimen comprised cultured PBMCs, sampled from culture after CMV antigen stimulation. The chain links TRBV20-1 to TRBJ1-6, with TRBD1 as a possible D gene (5 bases). The sequence was obtained from a human donor in good health (CMV status not recorded). Some clones in this sample may be carry-over from other donors' samples. The chain's CDR3 is CSARVGLMNSPLHF. The CDR3 DNA is TGCAGTGCTAGGGTGGGACTGATGAATTCACCCCTCCACTTT.